This entry is about one T cell receptor beta chain. Its specificity is unknown. The sample contains more than one DNA sequence encoding this CDR3. The sample is drawn from a study of cytomegalovirus exposure and HLA in healthy donors. Broader study findings: The tendency of first-cohort TCR clusters to co-occur in the 110 or so validation repertoires emerged from a later analysis. Cytomegalovirus-associated TCR beta chains were listed, numbering approximately 150.

V was trimmed by 6 bases and J by 3 bases, leaving 9 bases between them. Germline V gene sequence: CDR1 WSHSY, CDR2 SAAADI. The CDR3 has 13 residues. Clones were sequenced by immunoSEQ multiplex PCR, and TCRdb holds only the in-frame ones, with some missing. The sample holds 160,000 or so clones, around 87% seen once. The chain has TRBV10-2 and TRBJ1-5; perhaps TRBD1 as D (6 bases). Sample: PBMCs. The source of this sequence is a woman aged 25 to 45 in good health and CMV-seronegative. The CDR3 loop is CASRQGINQPQHF. The DNA for the CDR3 is TGCGCCAGCAGACAGGGAATCAATCAGCCCCAGCATTTT.